These 8 T cell receptor beta chains came from one sample sequenced in a study of CD8 T cells in Susac syndrome. The RNA, roughly 0.5 to 1 ug, was put through reverse transcription using random hexamers. TCRdb passed the immunoSEQ multiplex PCR reads through MiXCR, listing each CDR3 protein once. The table includes roughly 80,000 distinct CDR3 sequences, roughly 95% detected once. Sequencing was done on a sample of CD8+ T cells from PBMCs. These receptors came from a human donor with Susac syndrome.

Only one count was recorded for this clonotype. This sequence joins TRBV12-3 or TRBV12-4 and TRBJ1-1; possible D gene TRBD1, 5 bases. The length of the CDR3 is 15 residues. V lost 4 bases and J 1 base, leaving 13 bases between the germline ends. CDR3 sequence: CASSSRIQENTEAFF. The CDR3 DNA reads TGTGCCAGCAGTTCACGGATACAGGAGAACACTGAAGCTTTCTTT.

V gene TRBV12-3 or TRBV12-4 combines with J gene TRBJ1-2, with D unclear. V shed 2 bases and J shed 6 bases, with 7 bases lying between them. The CDR3 has 12 residues. This CDR3 is CASSLWGDGYTF. DNA for the CDR3: TGTGCCAGCAGTTTATGGGGTGATGGCTACACCTTC.

This chain uses TRBV28 with TRBJ2-7, with 8 bases aligning to TRBD2. The J segment lost 3 bases and the V segment lost 6 bases, leaving 13 bases of the junction unmatched. CDR1 is MDHEN and CDR2 is SYDVKM in the germline V gene. This CDR3 is 16 amino acids long. The CDR3 is CASRHLRERGFYEQYF. CDR3 in DNA: TGTGCCAGCAGGCACCTTAGGGAGCGGGGGTTCTACGAGCAGTACTTC.

V gene TRBV3-1 combines with J gene TRBJ2-3; TRBD1 matches 8 bases. The CDR3 runs to 16 residues. V was pared by 1 base and J by 2 bases, with 5 bases of the junction left unmatched. Germline V CDR1 and CDR2: LGHDT, YNNKEL (reference sequence). The CDR3 DNA sequence: TGTGCCAGCAGCCAAGTTTGGACAGGGCACACAGATACGCAGTATTTT. Amino acid sequence: CASSQVWTGHTDTQYF.

V gene TRBV27 combines with J gene TRBJ2-3, with D hard to call. V was trimmed by 3 bases and J by 4 bases, leaving 5 bases between them. The CDR3 totals 12 residues. Germline loops: CDR1 MNHEY, CDR2 SMNVEV (reference sequence). CDR3 DNA sequence: TGTGCCAGCAGTTTTTCGGCAGATACGCAGTATTTT. It is translated as CASSFSADTQYF.

The rearrangement joins TRBV20-1 to TRBJ1-6; D gene unclear. From germline, CDR1 is DFQATT and CDR2 SNEGSKA (reference sequence). The germline V and J ends were trimmed by 4 bases and 5 bases, with 24 bases remaining between them. The CDR3 contains 18 residues. Written as DNA, the CDR3 is TGCAGTGCTACTTTAGACAACCGGCCGCCTGGGAATAATTCACCCCTCCACTTT. Protein: CSATLDNRPPGNNSPLHF.

V gene TRBV2 combines with J gene TRBJ1-2, with D possibly matching TRBD1 (5 bases). This CDR3 is built from 14 residues. Per germline, CDR1 SNHLY and CDR2 FYNNEI. Trimming left V 4 bases short and J 6 bases short, with 15 bases between. The CDR3, as DNA: TGTGCCAGCAGTGTCAAAGGGGAAGGACATGGCTACACCTTC. Residues: CASSVKGEGHGYTF.

This clonotype was counted once. The gene calls are TRBV6-5 and TRBJ1-1; tentatively, D is TRBD1 (5 bases). The germline CDR1 and CDR2 sequences are MNHEY and SVGAGI. The CDR3 totals 15 residues. V lost 2 bases and J lost 4, with 14 bases in between. The CDR3 region is CASSYRMDTSTEAFF. The CDR3 DNA reads TGTGCCAGCAGTTACCGGATGGACACAAGCACTGAAGCTTTCTTT.